The sequence of this T cell receptor (beta chain) was determined in a study of cytomegalovirus exposure and HLA in healthy donors. In the study overall: A prior analysis found about 120 million unique TCR beta sequences from approximately 200 million T cells.

Remarks on this clone: Its antigen is undetermined.

The PCR employed 60 Vbeta primers together with 13 Jbeta primers. TCRdb's table, derived via immunoSEQ multiplex PCR, lists solely in-frame clones and lacks some. The repertoire holds 150,000 to 200,000 clones, with around 85% as singletons. Study-level results: An apparent linkage of common viral pathogens to several of the most significant clusters emerged in a later analysis. Confirmation was obtained in vitro that three CMV-associated chains are specific for CMV antigens. Researchers left out some V segments, among them TRBV6-2 and TRBV6-3, as indistinguishable.

In germline, CDR1 is SGHAT, CDR2 FQNNGV. Trimming removed 0 bases from V and 9 bases from J, with 12 bases in between. This CDR3 is built from 13 residues. The sequenced sample consisted of PBMCs. The source of this sequence is a man between 18 and 29 years old in good health and CMV-seronegative. This chain joins TRBV11-2 and TRBJ2-7, with D tentatively TRBD1 (5 bases). The CDR3 bases are TGTGCCAGCAGCTTAGATCGGAGTCAGGGGCAGTACTTC. Translated, it gives CASSLDRSQGQYF.